These 25 T cell receptor beta chains share one sample of origin, sequenced in a study of regulatory T cells in long-lasting Graves disease (dated by TCRdb to about 2021). The time point label here, explained by the study, means: newly diagnosed GD, antithyroid drugs for less than 3 months. RNA was extracted from PBMCs in TRIzol for both TCR sequencing and RNA sequencing. The library relied on multiplex PCR. Reads for this sample came from an Illumina HiSeq 4000. TCR beta libraries were built with iRepertoire HTBI primers and Arm-PCR amplification of CDR3 regions. TCRdb reprocessed the public reads (quality trimming at Q25 with fastp, clone calling with MiXCR) and kept in-frame beta chains. Rows with a matching CDR3 protein are joined into one entry that keeps the most common DNA and genes. This sample lists some 500,000 distinct CDR3 sequences; approximately 15% were detected once. Jointly, the top ten make up roughly a tenth of the sample.

These data are also associated with another study on T cells in Graves' hyperthyroidism and ophthalmopathy.

Material: peripheral blood mononuclear cells (PBMCs), obtained at new diagnosis, from a patient treated with antithyroid drugs. The origin of the receptors is a man in his thirties or forties with Graves disease. Donor details come from another sample of the same person, matched by shared clones.

This clonotype has at least ten counts. This chain links TRBV12-3 or TRBV12-4 with TRBJ2-7; no clear D gene. The CDR3 has 12 amino acids. Trimming pared 5 bases from V and 3 bases from J, leaving 8 bases between. The CDR3 region is CASSVLSYEQYF. The CDR3 DNA is TGTGCCAGCAGTGTCTTAAGCTACGAGCAGTACTTC.

This clonotype was seen just once. This likely came from a read error, as a far larger clone is one base away. This chain joins TRBV24-1 and TRBJ1-5, with D possibly TRBD1 on 6 matching bases. V dropped 4 bases and J dropped 7 bases, with 13 bases sitting between them. This CDR3 is built from 14 residues. Germline CDR1 KGHDR, CDR2 SFDVKD. Written as DNA, the CDR3 is TGTGCCACCAGTGACTGGGGGGCAGACCAGCCCCAGCATTTT. Translated: CATSDWGADQPQHF.

This clonotype was detected ten times or more. The chain uses TRBV12-3 or TRBV12-4 and TRBJ2-1; the D gene is possibly TRBD2 (6 bases). This CDR3 is 12 amino acids long. With 5 bases removed from V and 16 bases from J, the gap between germline ends came to 18 bases. The CDR3 DNA reads as TGTGCCAGCAGTCGATCGGGACTTACAGACTTCTTC. This gives the protein CASSRSGLTDFF.

This chain connects TRBV29-1 to TRBJ2-1, with 9 bases fitting TRBD2. V was pared by 4 bases and J by 5 bases, with 3 bases of the junction left unmatched. Germline lookup yields CDR1 SQVTM and CDR2 ANQGSEA. This CDR3 has 13 amino acids. CDR3 sequence (DNA): TGCAGCGTTGGGCTAGCGGGAAACAATGAGCAGTTCTTC. Translating gives CSVGLAGNNEQFF.

This clonotype was recorded a few times. This chain uses TRBV29-1 with TRBJ2-2; tentative D call: TRBD1 (6 bases). In germline, CDR1 is SQVTM, CDR2 ANQGSEA. Trimming removed 5 bases at V and 5 bases at J, with 15 bases between. The CDR3 is 14 amino acids. CDR3 loop: CSVYRVSVTGELFF. CDR3 coding DNA: TGCAGCGTTTACAGGGTATCCGTGACCGGGGAGCTGTTTTTT.

This clonotype was found many times. The gene calls are TRBV27 and TRBJ2-7, with D uncertain. The CDR3 is made up of 13 amino acids. Trimming left V 0 bases short and J 5 bases short, with 8 bases between. Germline loops: CDR1 MNHEY, CDR2 SMNVEV (reference sequence). Here the CDR3 reads CASSLSVGNEQYF. The CDR3, as DNA: TGTGCCAGCAGTTTATCGGTCGGAAACGAGCAGTACTTC.

This clonotype was seen at least ten times. V and J are TRBV27 and TRBJ2-5; 10 nucleotides line up with TRBD1. CDR1 is MNHEY and CDR2 is SMNVEV in the germline V gene (reference sequence). Unmatched junction bases numbered 7, after V lost 3 bases and J lost 0 bases. This CDR3 is 17 amino acids long. The CDR3 DNA reads TGTGCCAGCAGTTTGAGAGGACAGGGGGAGTACCAAGAGACCCAGTACTTC. Residues: CASSLRGQGEYQETQYF.

This rearrangement joins TRBV4-1 to TRBJ2-1; 7 bases agree with TRBD2. The CDR3 covers 16 residues. The trim removed 0 bases at V and 4 bases at J, leaving 6 bases unmatched. Germline CDR1 and CDR2: MGHRA and YSYEKL. The CDR3 reads CASSQDWGGRYNEQFF. The CDR3 DNA sequence: TGCGCCAGCAGCCAAGATTGGGGAGGGAGGTACAATGAGCAGTTCTTC.

The sample holds many counts of this clonotype. This rearrangement joins TRBV5-1 to TRBJ2-1; perhaps TRBD2 as D (5 bases). CDR3 length: 13 residues. Germline V CDR1 and CDR2: SGHRS, YFSETQ. V shed 4 bases and J shed 4 bases, with 9 bases lying between them. The CDR3 bases are TGCGCCAGCAGCATCGAGGGTTACAATGAGCAGTTCTTC. As protein: CASSIEGYNEQFF.

This clonotype has only a few counts. The chain is built from TRBV18 and TRBJ1-3; 7 nucleotides match TRBD1. The germline V gene has CDR1 KGHSH and CDR2 LQKENI. CDR3 length equals 15 residues. Trimming took 3 bases from V and 8 from J; bases not matched to a gene: 10. The CDR3 here is CASSPTAQGTDTIYF. The CDR3 DNA sequence: TGTGCCAGCTCACCCACGGCACAGGGGACTGACACCATATATTTT.

This clonotype occurred a few times. V usage is TRBV20-1 and J usage is TRBJ2-1; D uncertain. The last part of the DNA fits TRBJ2-5 better; the J call may be wrong. CDR3 length: 14 amino acids. Germline CDR1 and CDR2: DFQATT and SNEGSKA (reference sequence). CDR3 nucleotide sequence: TGCAGTGCTAGAGATGTCCCCCTCATGGCGACCCAGTACTTC. Translation gives CSARDVPLMATQYF.

The chain uses TRBV9 and TRBJ2-3; TRBD2 is a possible D gene (5 bases). The CDR3 length is 15 residues. Per germline, CDR1 SGDLS and CDR2 YYNGEE. V was pared by 0 bases and J by 1 base, with 9 bases between. The CDR3 here is CASSVGLAGTDTQYF. In DNA form, the CDR3 reads TGTGCCAGCAGCGTAGGGCTAGCAGGCACAGATACGCAGTATTTT.

This clonotype was seen repeatedly, ten times or more. V usage is TRBV9 and J usage is TRBJ2-1; D may be TRBD1 (5 bases). The CDR3 length is 17 residues. Germline V gene lookup returns CDR1 SGDLS and CDR2 YYNGEE. V was pared by 3 bases and J by 7 bases, with 23 bases between. This CDR3 is CASSAPTSRQGRNEQFF. DNA for the CDR3: TGTGCCAGCAGCGCCCCGACCAGCAGGCAGGGTCGGAATGAGCAGTTCTTC.

This clonotype has ten or more counts. The chain couples TRBV12-5 to TRBJ1-2, with D unresolved. V was trimmed by 0 bases and J by 4 bases, leaving 21 bases between them. The V gene's germline CDR1 is LGHNT and CDR2 FRNRAP. CDR3 size: 18 residues. The CDR3 region has the DNA TGTGCTAGTGGTTTGGTACAGAGTCTGGCAAGGCCCTCCTATGGCTACACCTTC. Protein sequence: CASGLVQSLARPSYGYTF.

This clonotype has only a few counts. The gene calls are TRBV5-1 and TRBJ2-3, with D perhaps TRBD2 (5 bases). The CDR3 consists of 14 residues. Germline V gene lookup returns CDR1 SGHRS and CDR2 YFSETQ. V lost 0 bases and J lost 4, with 9 bases in between. The CDR3 sequence: CASSLAEGADTQYF. CDR3 sequence (DNA): TGCGCCAGCAGCTTGGCCGAGGGAGCAGATACGCAGTATTTT.

The chain carries TRBV20-1 and TRBJ1-2; TRBD1 agrees at 7 bases. The V gene end was trimmed by 6 bases and the J gene end by 4 bases; junction bases not matched to a gene: 8. This CDR3 has 13 amino acids. CDR1 and CDR2 from the germline V gene are DFQATT and SNEGSKA (reference sequence). CDR3 residues: CSASSPGGYGYTF. CDR3 in DNA: TGCAGTGCCAGTAGTCCAGGGGGCTATGGCTACACCTTC.

This clonotype has a count of ten or more. The genes are TRBV29-1 and TRBJ2-5; D is ambiguous. Trimming pared 4 bases from V and 2 bases from J, leaving 8 bases between. This CDR3 has 12 residues. In germline, CDR1 is SQVTM, CDR2 ANQGSEA. The CDR3 loop reads CSVVGSQETQYF. DNA for the CDR3: TGCAGCGTTGTGGGGTCTCAAGAGACCCAGTACTTC.

This clonotype was picked up many times. The chain couples TRBV11-1 to TRBJ2-1; 7 bases align to TRBD1. J lost 4 bases, V lost 4 bases, and 10 bases had no gene match. CDR1 and CDR2 (germline): SGHAT, FQDESV (reference sequence). The CDR3 covers 16 residues. This CDR3 is CASSSRTGPLYNEQFF. CDR3 bases: TGTGCCAGCAGCTCCCGGACAGGCCCCCTATACAATGAGCAGTTCTTC.

The chain uses TRBV6-1 and TRBJ1-1; D possibly corresponds to TRBD1 (6 bases). The CDR3 sequence is 15 residues long. V was cut by 2 bases and J by 6 bases, with 16 bases left in between. Looked up from germline, CDR1 is MNHNS and CDR2 is SASEGT. CDR3 protein: CASSELRQGKAEAFF. As DNA, the CDR3 is TGTGCCAGCAGTGAATTACGTCAGGGGAAGGCTGAAGCTTTCTTT.

This clonotype was counted at least ten times. V usage is TRBV29-1 and J usage is TRBJ2-3; D possibly corresponds to TRBD2 (5 bases). Trimming cost V 8 bases and J 9 bases, with 15 bases left between them. This CDR3 spans 11 amino acids. The V gene's germline CDR1 is SQVTM and CDR2 ANQGSEA. The CDR3 is CSPGEGGTQYF. The CDR3 DNA reads TGCAGCCCCGGCGAGGGTGGGACGCAGTATTTT.

This clonotype showed up many times. The chain has TRBV12-3 or TRBV12-4 and TRBJ1-4; D is ambiguous. V lost 6 bases to trimming and J lost 8 bases, with 16 bases between them. The CDR3 is 14 amino acids. The CDR3 region is CASRKDRGSEKLFF. The DNA of the CDR3 is TGTGCCAGCAGAAAAGACCGAGGGAGCGAAAAACTGTTTTTT.

This clonotype was counted at least ten times. The chain links TRBV27 to TRBJ1-2; D gene unclear. The CDR3 covers 16 residues. Trimming removed 1 base from V and 0 bases from J, with 12 bases in between. From germline, CDR1 is MNHEY and CDR2 SMNVEV (reference sequence). The CDR3 protein is CASSLLGRPANYGYTF. The CDR3 bases are TGTGCCAGCAGTTTATTAGGGCGGCCCGCTAACTATGGCTACACCTTC.

The genes are TRBV12-3 or TRBV12-4 and TRBJ2-1; 8 nucleotides line up with TRBD1. The trim removed 7 bases at V and 7 bases at J, leaving 9 bases unmatched. The CDR3 spans 14 residues. As DNA, the CDR3 is TGTGCCAGCACGATTGACAGGGGCTGGAATGAGCAGTTCTTC. It translates to CASTIDRGWNEQFF.

This clonotype was seen only a few times. V is TRBV24-1 and J is TRBJ2-1, with unresolved D. Germline CDR1 reads KGHDR; CDR2 reads SFDVKD. Trimming removed 3 bases from V and 0 bases from J, with 20 bases in between. The CDR3 contains 19 residues. The CDR3 loop is CATSDGVAGPIVSYNEQFF. The CDR3 nucleotides read TGTGCCACCAGTGATGGAGTCGCCGGGCCTATAGTCTCCTACAATGAGCAGTTCTTC.

The chain uses TRBV24-1 and TRBJ1-1; D is undetermined. The CDR3 spans 13 residues. CDR1 and CDR2 from the germline V gene are KGHDR and SFDVKD. Trimming removed 1 base from V and 3 bases from J, with 5 bases in between. The CDR3 nucleotides are TGTGCCACCAGTGATTTATACGACACTGAAGCTTTCTTT. Its protein is CATSDLYDTEAFF.